This record covers a single T cell receptor (beta chain). Its antigen is still unknown. CDR3 length: 12 residues. From germline, CDR1 is DFQATT and CDR2 SNEGSKA (reference sequence). V lost 5 bases and J lost 6, with 13 bases in between. The data originate from a study of blood T cells in healthy people across ages. The study's findings and limits: Investigators viewed diversity estimates from one million T cells as underestimates, the study reported.

Sample-barcoded 5' priming and a J-beta primer mix drove a second PCR of 7 to 11 cycles. TCRdb fed the 5' RACE reads into MiXCR, producing one record per CDR3 protein. The table shows about 1.5 million distinct CDR3 sequences, with 35% to 45% occurring only once. Sequenced input: blood. The TCR comes from a woman aged 18-35 years in good health. The chain recombines TRBV20-1 with TRBJ1-2; D uncertain. As DNA, the CDR3 is TGCAGTGCTGTTCCTCCAAGTAATGGCTACACCTTC. Its translation: CSAVPPSNGYTF.